This T cell receptor (beta chain) originates from a study of cytomegalovirus exposure and HLA in healthy donors. About the study: Counted in an early data release were some 81 million unique TCRs from HLA-typed donors. Whole-study results and caveats: Roughly even sequencing depth across donors was the assumption behind the presence/absence analyses. Most TCR sequences proved rare, with some public TCRs found in many donors.

The CDR3 has 16 amino acids. Unmatched junction bases numbered 9, after V lost 4 bases and J lost 4 bases. Germline lookup yields CDR1 SGDLS and CDR2 YYNGEE. The PCR was carried out with 60 Vbeta primers and 13 Jbeta primers. The table came from immunoSEQ multiplex PCR; TCRdb's copy has only in-frame clones and leaves some out. The table has 99,000 or so clones, around 85% seen once. About this clone itself: Its antigen remains unidentified.

The gene calls are TRBV9 and TRBJ2-2, with 8 bases matching TRBD1. The material sequenced was PBMCs. The TCR originated in a man aged 30-40 years in good health and CMV-seropositive. CDR3 sequence reads: CASSPLSRGLTGELFF. CDR3 nucleotides: TGTGCCAGCAGCCCCCTCAGCAGGGGGCTCACCGGGGAGCTGTTTTTT.